The present T cell receptor beta chain was sequenced within a study of OX40 agonist ivuxolimab in advanced cancers. Turning to this clone: Its antigen is not identified.

The CDR3 extends over 16 amino acids. The junction had 12 bases not matched to a gene; V was cut back by 5 bases and J by 6 bases. Germline V gene sequence: CDR1 SGHTA, CDR2 FQGTGA. Overall study results and limits: At 0.1 to 3.0 mg/kg, CD4+ and CD8+ blood T cells expanded clonally by week 6.

The table came from immunoSEQ multiplex PCR; TCRdb's copy has only in-frame clones and leaves some out. Of tens of thousands of clones listed, about 87% are singletons. This specimen was CD4+ or CD8+ T cells sorted from blood, taken in a trial of the OX40 agonist ivuxolimab. This TCR derives from an adult with an advanced solid tumor such as melanoma, head and neck, liver or kidney cancer. The chain uses TRBV7-3 and TRBJ2-1; TRBD2 aligns across 8 bases. CDR3 nucleotide sequence: TGTGCCAGCAGCCACCCGGGACTAGGGATCACCAATGAGCAGTTCTTC. Amino acid sequence: CASSHPGLGITNEQFF.